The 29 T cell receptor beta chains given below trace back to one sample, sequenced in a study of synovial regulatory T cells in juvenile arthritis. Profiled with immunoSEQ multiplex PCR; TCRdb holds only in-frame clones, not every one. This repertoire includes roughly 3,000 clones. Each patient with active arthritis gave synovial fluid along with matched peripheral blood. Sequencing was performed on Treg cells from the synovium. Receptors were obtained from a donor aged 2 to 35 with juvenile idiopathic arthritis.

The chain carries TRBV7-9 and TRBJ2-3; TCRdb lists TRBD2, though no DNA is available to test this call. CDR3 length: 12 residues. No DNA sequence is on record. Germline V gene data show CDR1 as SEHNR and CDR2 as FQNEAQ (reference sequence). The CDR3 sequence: CASSLVRDTQYF.

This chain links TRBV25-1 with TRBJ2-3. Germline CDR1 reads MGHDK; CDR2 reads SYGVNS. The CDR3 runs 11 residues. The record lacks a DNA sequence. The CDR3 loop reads CASGYTDTQYF.

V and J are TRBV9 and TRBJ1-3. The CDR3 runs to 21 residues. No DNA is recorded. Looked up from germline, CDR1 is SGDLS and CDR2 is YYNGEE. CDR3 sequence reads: CASSVASGAGNSITSGNTIYF.

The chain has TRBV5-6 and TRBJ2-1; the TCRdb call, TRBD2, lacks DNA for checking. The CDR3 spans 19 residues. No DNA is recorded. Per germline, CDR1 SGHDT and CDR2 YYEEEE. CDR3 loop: CASSGGGLAGVFIHNEQFF.

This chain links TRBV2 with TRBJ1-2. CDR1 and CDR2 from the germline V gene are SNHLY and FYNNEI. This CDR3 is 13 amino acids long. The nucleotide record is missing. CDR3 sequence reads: CASTGRAYYGYTF.

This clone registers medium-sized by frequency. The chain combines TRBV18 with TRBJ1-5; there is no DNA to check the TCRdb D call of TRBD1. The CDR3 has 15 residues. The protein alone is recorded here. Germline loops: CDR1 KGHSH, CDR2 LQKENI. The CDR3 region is CASSAGTGKDQPQHF.

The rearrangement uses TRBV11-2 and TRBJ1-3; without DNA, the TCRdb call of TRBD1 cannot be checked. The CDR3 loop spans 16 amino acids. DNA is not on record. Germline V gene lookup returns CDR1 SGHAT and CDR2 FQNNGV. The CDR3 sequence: CASSLDGPGSGNTIYF.

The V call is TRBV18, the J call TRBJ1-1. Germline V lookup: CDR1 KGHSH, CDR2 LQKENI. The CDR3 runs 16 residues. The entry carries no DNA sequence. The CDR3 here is CASSPPSLGGNTEAFF. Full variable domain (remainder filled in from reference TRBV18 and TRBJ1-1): NAGVMQNPRHLVRRRGQEARLRCSPMKGHSHVYWYRQLPEEGLKFMVYLQKENIIDESGMPKERFSAEFPKEGPSILRIQQVVRGDSAAYFCASSPPSLGGNTEAFFGQGTRLTVV.

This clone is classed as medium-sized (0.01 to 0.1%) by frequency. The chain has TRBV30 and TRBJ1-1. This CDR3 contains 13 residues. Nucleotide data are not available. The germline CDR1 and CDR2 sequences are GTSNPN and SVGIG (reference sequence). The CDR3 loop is CAWSSPGNTEAFF.

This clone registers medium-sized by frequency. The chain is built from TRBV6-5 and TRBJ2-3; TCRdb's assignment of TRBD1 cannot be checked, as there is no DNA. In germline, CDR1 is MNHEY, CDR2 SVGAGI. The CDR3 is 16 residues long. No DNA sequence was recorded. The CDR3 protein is CASSYSWGDTTDTQYF.

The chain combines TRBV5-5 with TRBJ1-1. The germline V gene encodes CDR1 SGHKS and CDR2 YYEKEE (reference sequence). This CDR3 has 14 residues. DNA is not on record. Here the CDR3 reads CASSMRALNTEAFF.

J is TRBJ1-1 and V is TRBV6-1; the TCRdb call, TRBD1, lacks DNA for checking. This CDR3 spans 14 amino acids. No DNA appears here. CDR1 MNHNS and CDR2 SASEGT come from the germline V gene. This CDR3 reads CASSVQQGAAEAFF.

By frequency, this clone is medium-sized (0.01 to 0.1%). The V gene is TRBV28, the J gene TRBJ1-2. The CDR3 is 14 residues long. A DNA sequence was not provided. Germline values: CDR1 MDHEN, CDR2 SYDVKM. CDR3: CASSSSGVPYGYTF.

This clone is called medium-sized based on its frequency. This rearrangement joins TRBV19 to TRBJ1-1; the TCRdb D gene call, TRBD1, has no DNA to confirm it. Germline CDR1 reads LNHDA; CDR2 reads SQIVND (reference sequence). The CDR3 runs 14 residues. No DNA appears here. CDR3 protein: CASSEGQVNTEAFF.

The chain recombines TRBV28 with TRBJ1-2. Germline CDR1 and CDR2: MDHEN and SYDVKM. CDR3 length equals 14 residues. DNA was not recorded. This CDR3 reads CASREHRDYYGYTF.

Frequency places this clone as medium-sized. CDR3 region: CASSGRLAGIGKQYF. This rearrangement joins TRBV5-5 to TRBJ2-7; lacking DNA, the TRBD2 call made by TCRdb goes unchecked. The CDR3 runs 15 residues. Only the protein sequence is given. CDR1 is SGHKS, CDR2 YYEKEE, per germline (reference sequence). Full variable domain (remainder filled in from reference TRBV5-5 and TRBJ2-7): DAGVTQSPTHLIKTRGQQVTLRCSPISGHKSVSWYQQVLGQGPQFIFQYYEKEERGRGNFPDRFSARQFPNYSSELNVNALLLGDSALYLCASSGRLAGIGKQYFGPGTRLTVT.

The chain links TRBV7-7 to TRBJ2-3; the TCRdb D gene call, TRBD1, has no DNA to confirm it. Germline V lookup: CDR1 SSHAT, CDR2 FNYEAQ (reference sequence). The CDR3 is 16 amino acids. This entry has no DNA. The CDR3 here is CASSLVRGESTDTQYF.

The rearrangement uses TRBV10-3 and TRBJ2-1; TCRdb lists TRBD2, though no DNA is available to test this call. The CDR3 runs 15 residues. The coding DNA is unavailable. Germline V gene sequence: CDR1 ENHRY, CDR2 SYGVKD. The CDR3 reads CAISSLAGDLNEQFF.

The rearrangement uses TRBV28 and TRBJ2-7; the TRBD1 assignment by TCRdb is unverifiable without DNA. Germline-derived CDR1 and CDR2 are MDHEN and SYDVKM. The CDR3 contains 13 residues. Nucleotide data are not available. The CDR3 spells CASSRQGIREQYF.

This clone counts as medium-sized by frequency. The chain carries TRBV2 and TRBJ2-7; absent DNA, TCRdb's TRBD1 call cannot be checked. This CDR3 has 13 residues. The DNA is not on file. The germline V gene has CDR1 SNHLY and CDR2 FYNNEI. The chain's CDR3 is CASSAGTSYEQYF. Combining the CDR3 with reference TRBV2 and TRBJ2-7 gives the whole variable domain EPEVTQTPSHQVTQMGQEVILRCVPISNHLYFYWYRQILGQKVEFLVSFYNNEISEKSEIFDDQFSVERPDGSNFTLKIRSTKLEDSAMYFCASSAGTSYEQYFGPGTRLTVT.

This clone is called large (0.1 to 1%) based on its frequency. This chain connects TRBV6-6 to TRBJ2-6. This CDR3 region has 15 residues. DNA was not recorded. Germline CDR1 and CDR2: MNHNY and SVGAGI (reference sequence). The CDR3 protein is CASSYGGSGANVLTF.

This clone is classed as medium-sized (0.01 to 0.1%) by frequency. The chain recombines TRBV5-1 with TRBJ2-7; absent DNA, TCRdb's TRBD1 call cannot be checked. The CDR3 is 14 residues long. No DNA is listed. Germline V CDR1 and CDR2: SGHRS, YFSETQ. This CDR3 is CASSLAGTGGEQYF. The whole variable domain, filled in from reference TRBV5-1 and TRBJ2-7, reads KAGVTQTPRYLIKTRGQQVTLSCSPISGHRSVSWYQQTPGQGLQFLFEYFSETQRNKGNFPGRFSGRQFSNSRSEMNVSTLELGDSALYLCASSLAGTGGEQYFGPGTRLTVT.

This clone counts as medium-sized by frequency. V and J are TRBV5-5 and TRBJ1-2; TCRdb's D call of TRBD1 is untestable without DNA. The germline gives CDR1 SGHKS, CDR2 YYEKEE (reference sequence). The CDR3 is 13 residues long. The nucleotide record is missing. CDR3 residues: CASSKGGDYGYTF. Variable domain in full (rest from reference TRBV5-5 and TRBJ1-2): DAGVTQSPTHLIKTRGQQVTLRCSPISGHKSVSWYQQVLGQGPQFIFQYYEKEERGRGNFPDRFSARQFPNYSSELNVNALLLGDSALYLCASSKGGDYGYTFGSGTRLTVV.

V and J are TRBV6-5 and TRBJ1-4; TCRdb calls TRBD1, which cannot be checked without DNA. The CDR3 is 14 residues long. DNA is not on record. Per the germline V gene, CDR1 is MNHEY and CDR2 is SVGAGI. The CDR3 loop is CASSSGTGDEKLFF.

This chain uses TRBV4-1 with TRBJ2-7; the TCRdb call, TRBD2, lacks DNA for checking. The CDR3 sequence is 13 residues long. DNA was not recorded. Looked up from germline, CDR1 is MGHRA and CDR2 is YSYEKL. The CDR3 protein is CASSQDIGYEQYF.

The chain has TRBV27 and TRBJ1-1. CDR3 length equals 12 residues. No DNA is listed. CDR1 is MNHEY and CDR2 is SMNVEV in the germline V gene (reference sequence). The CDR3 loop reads CASKGVGTEAFF.

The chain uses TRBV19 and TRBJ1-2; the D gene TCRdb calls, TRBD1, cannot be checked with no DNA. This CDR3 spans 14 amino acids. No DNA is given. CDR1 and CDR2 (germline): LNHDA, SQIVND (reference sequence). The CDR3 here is CASSTGQGNYGYTF.

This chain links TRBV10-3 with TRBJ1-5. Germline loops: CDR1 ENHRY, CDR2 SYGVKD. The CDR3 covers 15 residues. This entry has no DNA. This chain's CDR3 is CAISVSAGSNQPQHF.

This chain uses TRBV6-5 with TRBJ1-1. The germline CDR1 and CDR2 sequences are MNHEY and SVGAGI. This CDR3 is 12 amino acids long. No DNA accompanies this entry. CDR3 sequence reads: CASRGHGTEAFF.